What follows are 21 T cell receptor beta chains derived from one specimen sequenced in a study of blood T cell repertoires in COVID-19. Libraries were prepared by immunoSEQ multiplex PCR; TCRdb keeps only in-frame clonotypes and omits some of them. The sample lists hundreds of thousands of clones; 88% were seen once. What was sequenced was peripheral blood. The receptors were gathered from a woman aged 70-85 years with COVID-19, enrolled during active disease.

The chain links TRBV27 to TRBJ2-1; maybe TRBD2 (5 bases). CDR1 MNHEY and CDR2 SMNVEV come from the germline V gene (reference sequence). The CDR3 totals 15 residues. The ends were cut back, 0 bases at V and 6 bases at J, with 12 bases in the middle. CDR3 region: CASSLSLALVNEQFF. CDR3 nucleotides: TGTGCCAGCAGTTTATCGCTAGCTTTGGTCAATGAGCAGTTCTTC.

The chain is built from TRBV28 and TRBJ1-1; the D is unclear. In germline, CDR1 is MDHEN, CDR2 SYDVKM. The germline V and J ends were trimmed by 7 bases and 7 bases, with 10 bases remaining between them. The CDR3 sequence is 11 residues long. DNA of the CDR3: TGTGCCAGCACCGGGGTGAGTGAAGCTTTCTTT. Its protein is CASTGVSEAFF.

V gene TRBV7-2 combines with J gene TRBJ2-1; tentatively, D is TRBD2 (6 bases). CDR1 is SGHTA, CDR2 FQGNSA, per germline. Trimming removed 4 bases from V and 5 bases from J, with 12 bases in between. This CDR3 comprises 14 residues. The CDR3 loop reads CASSWASANNEQFF. The CDR3, as DNA: TGTGCCAGCAGCTGGGCTAGCGCGAACAATGAGCAGTTCTTC. Full variable domain (rest looked up from reference TRBV7-2 and TRBJ2-1): GAGVSQSPSNKVTEKGKDVELRCDPISGHTALYWYRQSLGQGLEFLIYFQGNSAPDKSGLPSDRFSAERTGGSVSTLTIQRTQQEDSAVYLCASSWASANNEQFFGPGTRLTVL.

CDR3 sequence (DNA): TGTGCCAGCAGTTTATTAGGGGGAACTGAAGCTTTCTTT. It codes for CASSLLGGTEAFF. The chain has TRBV28 and TRBJ1-1, with TRBD1 as a possible D gene (6 bases). CDR3 length: 13 residues. The germline CDR1 and CDR2 sequences are MDHEN and SYDVKM. Trimming shortened V by 1 base and J by 5 bases, and 8 bases separated the two germline ends.

This chain connects TRBV19 to TRBJ1-6, with 8 nucleotides matching TRBD1. Germline CDR1 and CDR2: LNHDA and SQIVND (reference sequence). The CDR3 length is 12 residues. With 5 bases clipped from V and 17 bases from J, the junction kept 8 bases outside the gene matches. The CDR3 spells CASSVSGGPFHF. Written as DNA, the CDR3 is TGTGCCAGTAGTGTGTCAGGGGGCCCCTTCCACTTT.

The V and J genes are TRBV6-4 and TRBJ2-5; possibly TRBD1 for D (5 bases). V was clipped by 4 bases and J by 2 bases, with 11 bases between them. The CDR3 loop spans 14 amino acids. Germline V gene lookup returns CDR1 MRHNA and CDR2 SNTAGT. CDR3 sequence reads: CASSARAGQETQYF. CDR3 DNA sequence: TGTGCCAGCAGTGCCAGGGCTGGGCAAGAGACCCAGTACTTC.

CDR3 in DNA: TGTGCCAGCTCAAAACAATCTAACTATGGCTACACCTTC. Translation: CASSKQSNYGYTF. The genes are TRBV7-9 and TRBJ1-2; D is undetermined. The ends were cut back, 8 bases at V and 0 bases at J, with 10 bases in the middle. Looked up from germline, CDR1 is SEHNR and CDR2 is FQNEAQ (reference sequence). This CDR3 contains 13 residues. The full variable domain, with the rest looked up from reference TRBV7-9 and TRBJ1-2, is DTGVSQNPRHKITKRGQNVTFRCDPISEHNRLYWYRQTLGQGPEFLTYFQNEAQLEKSRLLSDRFSAERPKGSFSTLEIQRTEQGDSAMYLCASSKQSNYGYTFGSGTRLTVV.

This clone was recorded only once. The chain combines TRBV2 with TRBJ2-5; 9 nucleotides line up with TRBD2. The CDR3 is made up of 16 amino acids. Germline-derived CDR1 and CDR2 are SNHLY and FYNNEI. The ends lost 0 bases at V and 2 bases at J; junction bases unmatched: 4. CDR3 sequence reads: CASSEAGSGGQETQYF. CDR3 bases: TGTGCCAGCAGTGAAGCTGGTAGCGGGGGTCAAGAGACCCAGTACTTC. The variable domain in full, completed from reference TRBV2 and TRBJ2-5, reads EPEVTQTPSHQVTQMGQEVILRCVPISNHLYFYWYRQILGQKVEFLVSFYNNEISEKSEIFDDQFSVERPDGSNFTLKIRSTKLEDSAMYFCASSEAGSGGQETQYFGPGTRLLVL.

The chain carries TRBV6-6 and TRBJ2-6, with 13 bases aligning to TRBD2. Germline CDR1 MNHNY, CDR2 SVGAGI (reference sequence). Trimming took 6 bases from V and 0 from J; bases not matched to a gene: 11. The CDR3 runs to 20 residues. The CDR3 DNA sequence: TGTGCCAGCAGCCTCCGGACTAGCGGGGGCCGTTTCTCTGGGGCCAACGTCCTGACTTTC. Its protein product is CASSLRTSGGRFSGANVLTF.

The rearrangement links TRBV7-8 to TRBJ2-5, with 9 positions matching TRBD2. Per the germline V gene, CDR1 is SGHVS and CDR2 is FQNEAQ. The CDR3 spans 16 residues. V was pared by 0 bases and J by 4 bases, with 6 bases of the junction left unmatched. Here the CDR3 reads CASSLAEAGGGETQYF. CDR3 nucleotide sequence: TGTGCCAGCAGCTTAGCTGAAGCGGGGGGAGGAGAGACCCAGTACTTC.

Many counts were recorded for this clone. The V and J genes are TRBV9 and TRBJ1-1, with 8 bases that match TRBD1. Per the germline V gene, CDR1 is SGDLS and CDR2 is YYNGEE. This CDR3 comprises 15 residues. J lost 1 base, V lost 3 bases, and 5 bases had no gene match. This chain's CDR3 is CASSDSGTGNTEAFF. The DNA of the CDR3 is TGTGCCAGCAGCGACTCCGGGACAGGGAACACTGAAGCTTTCTTT.

This rearrangement joins TRBV5-1 to TRBJ1-6, with unresolved D. V gave up 3 bases and J gave up 7 bases, with 14 bases separating them. The CDR3 covers 15 residues. CDR1 and CDR2 from the germline V gene are SGHRS and YFSETQ. This CDR3 is CASSSGGRENSPLHF. CDR3 in DNA: TGCGCCAGCAGCTCCGGCGGGCGGGAGAATTCACCCCTCCACTTT.

This chain links TRBV4-3 with TRBJ1-4; a weak D match, TRBD1 (6 bases). Trimming removed 0 bases at V and 7 bases at J, with 12 bases between. CDR1 is LGHNA and CDR2 is YSLEER in the germline V gene. The CDR3 runs 15 residues. In DNA, the CDR3 is TGCGCCAGCAGCCAAGATCTCACAGGGAGTGAAAAACTGTTTTTT. Encoded protein: CASSQDLTGSEKLFF.

This chain links TRBV19 with TRBJ1-5; 7 bases are shared with TRBD1. In germline, CDR1 is LNHDA, CDR2 SQIVND (reference sequence). J lost 4 bases, V lost 3 bases, and 9 bases had no gene match. This CDR3 region has 16 residues. The CDR3 region is CASSMGTGTENQPQHF. Here the CDR3 DNA reads TGTGCCAGTAGTATGGGGACCGGGACAGAAAATCAGCCCCAGCATTTT.

In regard to this clone: The same CDR3 is also encoded by other DNA sequences in this sample. The rearrangement joins TRBV7-2 to TRBJ2-1, with TRBD2 matching 8 bases. Looked up from germline, CDR1 is SGHTA and CDR2 is FQGNSA. CDR3 length: 14 residues. Losses at the gene ends were 4 bases for V and 10 bases for J; bases not matched to a gene: 9. The CDR3 nucleotides are TGTGCCAGCAGCTGCGGGGCGGGGGGTGGGGAGCAGTTCTTC. Protein product: CASSCGAGGGEQFF.

CDR3 sequence: CASSERGLGGGELFF. The CDR3 nucleotides read TGTGCCAGCAGTGAGAGGGGGCTAGGAGGCGGGGAGCTGTTTTTT. The chain links TRBV6-1 to TRBJ2-2; 7 positions agree with TRBD1. Germline CDR1 is MNHNS and CDR2 is SASEGT. The length of the CDR3 is 15 residues. J was trimmed by 7 bases and V by 3 bases; bases with no gene match: 8.

This clone occurred a few times. The chain joins TRBV3-1 (or the pseudogene TRBV3-2) to TRBJ1-1, with TRBD1 matching 8 bases. Germline V gene sequence: CDR1 LGHDT, CDR2 YNNKEL (reference sequence). This CDR3 comprises 13 residues. Trimming took 0 bases from V and 9 from J; bases not matched to a gene: 3. This chain's CDR3 is CASSQDQGAQAFF. The CDR3 nucleotides read TGTGCCAGCAGCCAAGATCAGGGGGCGCAAGCTTTCTTT.

This rearrangement joins TRBV7-3 to TRBJ2-1; D possibly corresponds to TRBD2 (5 bases). CDR1 SGHTA and CDR2 FQGTGA come from the germline V gene. Trimming stripped 3 bases from V and 6 bases from J, with 9 bases between. The CDR3 loop spans 13 amino acids. Here the CDR3 DNA reads TGTGCCAGCAGCTTTGAACTAGGCAATGAGCAGTTCTTC. Residues: CASSFELGNEQFF.

The chain couples TRBV2 to TRBJ2-1, with TRBD2 matching 7 bases. V was clipped by 7 bases and J by 7 bases; unmatched bases: 10. The CDR3 is 14 residues long. The germline gives CDR1 SNHLY, CDR2 FYNNEI. The CDR3 region is CASNGRFLLNEQFF. The DNA for the CDR3 is TGTGCCAGCAACGGGAGGTTCCTTCTAAATGAGCAGTTCTTC.

The V gene is TRBV12-3 or TRBV12-4, the J gene TRBJ2-7, with TRBD2 as a possible D gene (6 bases). The CDR3 contains 13 residues. The V end was cut by 5 bases, the J end by 1 base, with 9 bases between. CDR3 in DNA: TGTGCCAGCAGTGGGGACTCTTCCTACGAGCAGTACTTC. It translates to CASSGDSSYEQYF.

The rearrangement uses TRBV12-5 and TRBJ1-5; 11 nucleotides line up with TRBD1. The CDR3 extends over 19 amino acids. With 0 bases clipped from V and 2 bases from J, the junction kept 9 bases outside the gene matches. Germline-derived CDR1 and CDR2 are LGHNT and FRNRAP. This CDR3 is CASGLVRDRGERGNQPQHF. The CDR3 region has the DNA TGTGCTAGTGGTTTGGTCCGGGACAGGGGGGAGCGGGGCAATCAGCCCCAGCATTTT.